A selection of T cell receptor beta chains follows, all from one sample in a study of beta chain features in type 1 diabetes. TCRdb keeps only in-frame clones here, not all; method: immunoSEQ multiplex PCR. The repertoire includes hundreds of thousands of clones, 30% of them detected once, and almost 0.065% sits in the top ten. The sequencing input was naive CD4+ T cells from blood. The receptor set was obtained from a man aged 18 to 30 in good health. Both conserved end residues are part of each CDR3. A D gene is named only where the DNA matches it firmly. Not all rows give a size; the values are once, few, many and, for expanded clones, a class.

J gene: TRBJ1-1; V gene: TRBV25-1; D gene: -; clone size: few; CDR3 DNA: TGTGCCCCATGGGGCAGCACACTGGGCACTGAAGCTTTCTTT; CDR3 protein: CAPWGSTLGTEAFF
J gene: TRBJ2-1; V gene: TRBV2; D gene: TRBD2; clone size: -; CDR3 DNA: TGTGCCAGCAGTAATTTCAGGACTAGCGGCTCCTACAATGAGCAGTTCTTC; CDR3 protein: CASSNFRTSGSYNEQFF
J gene: TRBJ2-1; V gene: TRBV28; D gene: -; clone size: -; CDR3 DNA: TGTGCCAGCAGCCCCGTTAGTGGGAACCCTCGCAATGAGCAGTTCTTC; CDR3 protein: CASSPVSGNPRNEQFF
J gene: TRBJ2-5; V gene: TRBV4-3; D gene: TRBD1; clone size: few; CDR3 DNA: TGCGCCAGCAGTCGGGACAGCCAAGAGACCCAGTACTTC; CDR3 protein: CASSRDSQETQYF
J gene: TRBJ2-1; V gene: TRBV14; D gene: -; clone size: -; CDR3 DNA: TGTGCCAGCAGCCAGCATAGGCGGCAGGCGGGTGAGCAGTTCTTC; CDR3 protein: CASSQHRRQAGEQFF
J gene: TRBJ2-3; V gene: TRBV2; D gene: TRBD2; clone size: few; CDR3 DNA: TGTGCCAGCAGAAGACTAGCGGGAGTGACAGATACGCAGTATTTT; CDR3 protein: CASRRLAGVTDTQYF
J gene: TRBJ2-1; V gene: TRBV5-1; D gene: -; clone size: few; CDR3 DNA: TGCGCCAGCAGCGACCGGCTCTCCTACAATGAGCAGTTCTTC; CDR3 protein: CASSDRLSYNEQFF
J gene: TRBJ2-7; V gene: TRBV30; D gene: TRBD2; clone size: few; CDR3 DNA: TGTGCCTGGGGACTAGCGGGAGGTAGAGTTGACGAGCAGTACTTC; CDR3 protein: CAWGLAGGRVDEQYF
J gene: TRBJ2-7; V gene: TRBV9; D gene: -; clone size: few; CDR3 DNA: TGTGCCAGCAGCGTAGGACTAGACTACGAGCAGTACTTC; CDR3 protein: CASSVGLDYEQYF
J gene: TRBJ2-1; V gene: TRBV6-1; D gene: TRBD2; clone size: -; CDR3 DNA: TGTGCCAGCAGTGAGGGCGGGGGGTTCTACAATGAGCAGTTCTTC; CDR3 protein: CASSEGGGFYNEQFF
J gene: TRBJ2-3; V gene: TRBV4-2; D gene: TRBD2; clone size: -; CDR3 DNA: TGTGCCAGCAGCACTCGACTAGCGGGAGTTTCAGATACGCAGTATTTT; CDR3 protein: CASSTRLAGVSDTQYF
J gene: TRBJ2-5; V gene: TRBV28; D gene: TRBD1; clone size: few; CDR3 DNA: TGTGCCAGCAGTTTGGGGACAGGCCCCAAGGGGGGGACCCAGTACTTC; CDR3 protein: CASSLGTGPKGGTQYF
J gene: TRBJ2-3; V gene: TRBV9; D gene: -; clone size: few; CDR3 DNA: TGTGCCAGCAGCTCATCCAGGGACACAGATACGCAGTATTTT; CDR3 protein: CASSSSRDTDTQYF
J gene: TRBJ1-5; V gene: TRBV19; D gene: -; clone size: -; CDR3 DNA: TGTGCCAGTAGTATCGAATATCAGCCCCAGCATTTT; CDR3 protein: CASSIEYQPQHF
J gene: TRBJ2-7; V gene: TRBV5-1; D gene: TRBD2; clone size: once; CDR3 DNA: TGCGCCAGCAGCGCCTTAGCGGGGAACTACGAGCAGTACTTC; CDR3 protein: CASSALAGNYEQYF
J gene: TRBJ2-3; V gene: TRBV19; D gene: TRBD2; clone size: -; CDR3 DNA: TGTGCCAGCGGGACCTACGGGACTAGCCCGAGAGGGCAGTATTTT; CDR3 protein: CASGTYGTSPRGQYF
J gene: TRBJ2-2; V gene: TRBV6-5; D gene: -; clone size: -; CDR3 DNA: TGTGCCAGCAGTCGGGGGAAGGGGTCCACCGGGGAGCTGTTTTTT; CDR3 protein: CASSRGKGSTGELFF
J gene: TRBJ2-5; V gene: TRBV30; D gene: TRBD2; clone size: -; CDR3 DNA: TGTGCCTGGAGTGTACAAAGGACTAGCGGATTTCAAGAGACCCAGTACTTC; CDR3 protein: CAWSVQRTSGFQETQYF
J gene: TRBJ2-1; V gene: TRBV5-1; D gene: TRBD1; clone size: -; CDR3 DNA: TGCGCCAGCAGCTTACCAGGGGGCTCCTACAATGAGCAGTTCTTC; CDR3 protein: CASSLPGGSYNEQFF
J gene: TRBJ1-2; V gene: TRBV20-1; D gene: -; clone size: few; CDR3 DNA: TGCAGTGCTAGCTTCGGTTATGGCTACACCTTC; CDR3 protein: CSASFGYGYTF
J gene: TRBJ1-2; V gene: TRBV29-1; D gene: TRBD1; clone size: few; CDR3 DNA: TGCAGCGTACAGGGGGGAACTAACTATGGCTACACCTTC; CDR3 protein: CSVQGGTNYGYTF
J gene: TRBJ2-7; V gene: TRBV30; D gene: TRBD2; clone size: -; CDR3 DNA: TGTGCCTGGAGTGTACGCCTAGCGGGAACCTACGAGCAGTACTTC; CDR3 protein: CAWSVRLAGTYEQYF
J gene: TRBJ2-7; V gene: TRBV30; D gene: -; clone size: few; CDR3 DNA: TGTGCCGGTGACGGAAGCATCTCCTACGAGCAGTACTTC; CDR3 protein: CAGDGSISYEQYF